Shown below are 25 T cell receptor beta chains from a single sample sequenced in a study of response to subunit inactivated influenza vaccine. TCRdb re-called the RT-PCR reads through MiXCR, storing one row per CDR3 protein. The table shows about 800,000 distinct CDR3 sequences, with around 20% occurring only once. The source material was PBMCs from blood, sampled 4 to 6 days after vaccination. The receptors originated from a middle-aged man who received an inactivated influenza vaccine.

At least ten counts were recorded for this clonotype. This chain's CDR3 is CASSLDTGGLYSYNEQFF. The CDR3 DNA reads as TGTGCCAGCAGCTTAGACACGGGGGGGCTCTACTCCTACAATGAGCAGTTCTTC. The V and J genes are TRBV11-3 and TRBJ2-1, with 8 bases identical to TRBD2. Germline V gene data show CDR1 as SGHNT and CDR2 as YENEEA. This CDR3 is built from 18 residues. V was clipped by 0 bases and J by 0 bases; unmatched bases: 7. The whole variable domain, remainder taken from reference TRBV11-3 and TRBJ2-1, is EAGVVQSPRYKIIEKKQPVAFWCNPISGHNTLYWYLQNLGQGPELLIRYENEEAVDDSQLPKDRFSAERLKGVDSTLKIQPAELGDSAVYLCASSLDTGGLYSYNEQFFGPGTRLTVL.

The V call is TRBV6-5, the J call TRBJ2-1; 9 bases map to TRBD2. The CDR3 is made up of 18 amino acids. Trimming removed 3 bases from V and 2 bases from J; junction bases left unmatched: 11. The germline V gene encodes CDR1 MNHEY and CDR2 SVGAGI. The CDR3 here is CASSYLLAGIRAYNEQFF. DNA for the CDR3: TGTGCCAGCAGTTATCTGCTAGCGGGAATCCGAGCCTACAATGAGCAGTTCTTC.

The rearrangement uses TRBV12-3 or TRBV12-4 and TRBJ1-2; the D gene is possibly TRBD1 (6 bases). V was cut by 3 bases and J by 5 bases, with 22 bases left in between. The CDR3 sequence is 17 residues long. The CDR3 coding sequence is TGTGCCAGCAGTTTTGCGCCCAGGGGCCCCCGGGGGTATGGCTACACCTTC. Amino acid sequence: CASSFAPRGPRGYGYTF.

CDR3 residues: CAISDAPGQNSAGELFF. In nucleotides, the CDR3 is TGTGCCATCAGTGACGCGCCGGGACAGAACTCAGCCGGGGAGCTGTTTTTT. The chain has TRBV10-3 and TRBJ2-2; TRBD1 matches 7 bases. CDR1 ENHRY and CDR2 SYGVKD come from the germline V gene. With 3 bases clipped from V and 6 bases from J, the junction kept 13 bases outside the gene matches. The CDR3 is 17 amino acids.

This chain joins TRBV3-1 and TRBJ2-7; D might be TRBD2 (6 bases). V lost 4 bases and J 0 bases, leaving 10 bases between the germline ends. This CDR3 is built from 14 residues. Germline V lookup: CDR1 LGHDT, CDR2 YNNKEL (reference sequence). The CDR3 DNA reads TGTGCCAGCAGCCCTCGGGGGATCTCCTACGAGCAGTACTTC. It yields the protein CASSPRGISYEQYF.

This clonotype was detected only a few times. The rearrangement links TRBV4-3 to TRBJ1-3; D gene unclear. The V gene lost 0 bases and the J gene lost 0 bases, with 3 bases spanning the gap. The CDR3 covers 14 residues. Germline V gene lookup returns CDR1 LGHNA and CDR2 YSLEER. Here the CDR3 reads CASSQDNSGNTIYF. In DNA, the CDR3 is TGCGCCAGCAGCCAAGATAACTCTGGAAACACCATATATTTT.

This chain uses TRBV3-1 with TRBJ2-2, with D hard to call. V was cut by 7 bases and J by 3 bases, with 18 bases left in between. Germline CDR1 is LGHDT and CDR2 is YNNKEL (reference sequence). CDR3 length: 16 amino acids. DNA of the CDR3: TGTGCCAGCACCCCGACTGGCCGGGTGGACACCGGGGAGCTGTTTTTT. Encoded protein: CASTPTGRVDTGELFF.

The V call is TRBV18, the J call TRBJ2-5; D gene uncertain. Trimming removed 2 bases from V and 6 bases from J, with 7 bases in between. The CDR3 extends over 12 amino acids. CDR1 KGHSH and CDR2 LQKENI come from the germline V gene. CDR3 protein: CASSPGSQTQYF. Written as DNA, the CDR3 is TGTGCCAGCTCACCAGGGTCCCAGACCCAGTACTTC.

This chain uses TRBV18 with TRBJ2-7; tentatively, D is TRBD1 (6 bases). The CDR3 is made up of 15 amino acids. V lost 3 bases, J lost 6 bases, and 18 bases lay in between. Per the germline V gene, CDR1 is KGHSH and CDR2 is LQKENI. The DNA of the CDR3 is TGTGCCAGCTCACCGATGGGGGCGAGGAGTCTCGAGCAGTACTTC. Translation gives CASSPMGARSLEQYF. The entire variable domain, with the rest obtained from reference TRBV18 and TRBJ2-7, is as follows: NAGVMQNPRHLVRRRGQEARLRCSPMKGHSHVYWYRQLPEEGLKFMVYLQKENIIDESGMPKERFSAEFPKEGPSILRIQQVVRGDSAAYFCASSPMGARSLEQYFGPGTRLTVT.

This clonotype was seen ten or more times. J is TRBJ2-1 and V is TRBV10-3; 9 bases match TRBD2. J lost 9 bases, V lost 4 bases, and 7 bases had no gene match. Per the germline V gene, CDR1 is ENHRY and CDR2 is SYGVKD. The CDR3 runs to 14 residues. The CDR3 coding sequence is TGTGCCATCAGTGCCGGACTAGCGCCGGCTGAGCAGTTCTTC. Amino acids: CAISAGLAPAEQFF.

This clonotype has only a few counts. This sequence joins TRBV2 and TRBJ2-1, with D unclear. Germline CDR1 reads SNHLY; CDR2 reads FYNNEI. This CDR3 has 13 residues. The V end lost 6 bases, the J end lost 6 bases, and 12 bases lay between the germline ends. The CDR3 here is CASSLQNPNEQFF. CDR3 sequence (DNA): TGTGCCAGCAGCCTACAGAATCCCAATGAGCAGTTCTTC.

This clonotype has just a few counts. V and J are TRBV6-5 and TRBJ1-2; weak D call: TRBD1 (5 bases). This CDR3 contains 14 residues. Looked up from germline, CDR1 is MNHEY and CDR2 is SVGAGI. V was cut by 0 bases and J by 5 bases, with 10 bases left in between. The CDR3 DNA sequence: TGTGCCAGCAGTTACTCCGGGACCCCGTATGGCTACACCTTC. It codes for CASSYSGTPYGYTF.

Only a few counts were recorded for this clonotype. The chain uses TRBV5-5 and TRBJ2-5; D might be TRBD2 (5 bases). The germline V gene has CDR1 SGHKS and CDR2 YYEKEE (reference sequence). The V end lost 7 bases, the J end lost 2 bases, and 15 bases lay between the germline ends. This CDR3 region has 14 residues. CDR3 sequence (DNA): TGTGCCAGCGCCGTGTGGACTTCTCAAGAGACCCAGTACTTC. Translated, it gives CASAVWTSQETQYF.

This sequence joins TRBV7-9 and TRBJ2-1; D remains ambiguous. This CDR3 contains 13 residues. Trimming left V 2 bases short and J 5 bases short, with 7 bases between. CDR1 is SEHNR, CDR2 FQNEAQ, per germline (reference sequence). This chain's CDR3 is CASSLLPNNEQFF. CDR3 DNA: TGTGCCAGCAGCTTACTCCCCAACAATGAGCAGTTCTTC.

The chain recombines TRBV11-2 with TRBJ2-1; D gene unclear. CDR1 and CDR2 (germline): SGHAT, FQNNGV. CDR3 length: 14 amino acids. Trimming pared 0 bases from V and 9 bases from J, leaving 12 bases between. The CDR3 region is CASSLDRYVGEQFF. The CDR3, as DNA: TGTGCCAGCAGCTTAGATCGGTATGTTGGTGAGCAGTTCTTC.

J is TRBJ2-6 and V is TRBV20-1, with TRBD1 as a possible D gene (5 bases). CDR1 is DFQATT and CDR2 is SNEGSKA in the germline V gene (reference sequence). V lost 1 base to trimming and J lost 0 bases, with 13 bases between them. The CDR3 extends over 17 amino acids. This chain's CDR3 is CSARGGRDSSGANVLTF. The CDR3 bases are TGCAGTGCTAGAGGTGGCAGGGATTCCTCTGGGGCCAACGTCCTGACTTTC.

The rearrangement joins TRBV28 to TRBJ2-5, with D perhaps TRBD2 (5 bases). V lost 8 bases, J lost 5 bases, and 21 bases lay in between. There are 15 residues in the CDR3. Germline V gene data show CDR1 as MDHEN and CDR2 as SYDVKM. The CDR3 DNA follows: TGTGCCAGCTCTCGGTCCAGCGGTTACGGGGAGACCCAGTACTTC. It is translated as CASSRSSGYGETQYF.

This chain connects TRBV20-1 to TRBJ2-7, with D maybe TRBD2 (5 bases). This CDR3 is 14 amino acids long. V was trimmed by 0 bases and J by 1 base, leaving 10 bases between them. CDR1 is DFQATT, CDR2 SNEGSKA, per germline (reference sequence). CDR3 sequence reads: CSARDPRGSYEQYF. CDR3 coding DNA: TGCAGTGCTAGAGATCCCCGGGGTTCCTACGAGCAGTACTTC.

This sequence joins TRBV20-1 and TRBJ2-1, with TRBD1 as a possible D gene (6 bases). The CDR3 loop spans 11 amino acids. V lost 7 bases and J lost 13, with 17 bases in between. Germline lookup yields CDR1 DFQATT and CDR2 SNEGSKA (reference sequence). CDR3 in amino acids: CSVDRTVYQFF. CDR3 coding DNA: TGCAGTGTCGACAGGACAGTGTACCAGTTCTTC.

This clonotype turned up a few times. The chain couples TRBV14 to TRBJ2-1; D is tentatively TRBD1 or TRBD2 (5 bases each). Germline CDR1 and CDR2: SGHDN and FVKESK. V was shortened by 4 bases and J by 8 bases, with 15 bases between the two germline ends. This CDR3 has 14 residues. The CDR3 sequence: CASSPIGTPDEQFF. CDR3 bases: TGTGCCAGCAGCCCCATAGGGACCCCAGATGAGCAGTTCTTC.

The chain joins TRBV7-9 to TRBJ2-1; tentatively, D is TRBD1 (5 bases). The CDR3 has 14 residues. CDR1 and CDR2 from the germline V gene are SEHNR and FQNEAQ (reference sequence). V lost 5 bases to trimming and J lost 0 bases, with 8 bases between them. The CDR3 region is CASSTRVSYNEQFF. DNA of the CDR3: TGTGCCAGCAGCACCAGGGTCTCCTACAATGAGCAGTTCTTC.

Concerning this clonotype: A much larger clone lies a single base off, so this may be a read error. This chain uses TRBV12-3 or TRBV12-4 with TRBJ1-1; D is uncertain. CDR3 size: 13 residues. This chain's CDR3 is CACSSYTDTEAFF. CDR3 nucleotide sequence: TGTGCCTGCAGTTCCTACACGGACACTGAAGCTTTCTTT.

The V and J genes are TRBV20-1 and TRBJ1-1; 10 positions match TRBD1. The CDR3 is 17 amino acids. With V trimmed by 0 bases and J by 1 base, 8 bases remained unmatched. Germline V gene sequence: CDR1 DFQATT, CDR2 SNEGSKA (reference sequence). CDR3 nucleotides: TGCAGTGCTAGAGATCGGAGACAGGGGGCTAGGAACACTGAAGCTTTCTTT. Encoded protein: CSARDRRQGARNTEAFF.

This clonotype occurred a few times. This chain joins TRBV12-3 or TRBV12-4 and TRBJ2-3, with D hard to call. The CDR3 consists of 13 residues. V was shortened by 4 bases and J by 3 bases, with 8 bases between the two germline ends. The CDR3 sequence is CASSSYETDTQYF. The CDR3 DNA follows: TGTGCCAGCAGTTCCTATGAAACAGATACGCAGTATTTT.

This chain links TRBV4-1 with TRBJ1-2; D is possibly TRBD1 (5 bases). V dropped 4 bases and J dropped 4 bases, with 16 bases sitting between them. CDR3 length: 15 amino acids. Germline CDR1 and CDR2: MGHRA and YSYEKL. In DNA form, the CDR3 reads TGCGCCAGCAGCCCCCGACAGACCAACAGCTATGGCTACACCTTC. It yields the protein CASSPRQTNSYGYTF.